This passage covers 14 T cell receptor beta chains from one sample sequenced in a study of cytomegalovirus exposure and HLA in healthy donors. Primers: 60 Vbeta forward and 13 Jbeta reverse. Assay used: immunoSEQ multiplex PCR; TCRdb lists only in-frame clones, some missing. The sample lists 150,000 to 200,000 clones, 70% to 80% occurring once. What was sequenced was PBMCs. The receptors here all came from a woman younger than 45 in good health and CMV-seropositive.

The chain joins TRBV18 to TRBJ1-5; D is perhaps TRBD1 (5 bases). V was trimmed by 3 bases and J by 0 bases, leaving 18 bases between them. The CDR3 runs to 18 residues. CDR1 and CDR2 (germline): KGHSH, LQKENI. CDR3 in DNA: TGTGCCAGCTCACCGCGGGGGGACTCGTGGAATAGCAATCAGCCCCAGCATTTT. It yields the protein CASSPRGDSWNSNQPQHF.

The chain carries TRBV25-1 and TRBJ2-3, with 9 positions matching TRBD2. CDR1 MGHDK and CDR2 SYGVNS come from the germline V gene. The CDR3 loop spans 15 amino acids. Losses at the gene ends were 7 bases for V and 4 bases for J; bases not matched to a gene: 9. CDR3 bases: TGTGCCAGCACGTTTAGCGGGAGCGGGGCAGATACGCAGTATTTT. Protein product: CASTFSGSGADTQYF.

The chain recombines TRBV10-3 with TRBJ2-5, with TRBD1 identical over 8 bases. CDR1 and CDR2 (germline): ENHRY, SYGVKD. After removal of 6 bases from V and 2 bases from J, the junction contained 11 bases not matched to a gene. The length of the CDR3 is 16 residues. CDR3 nucleotide sequence: TGTGCCATCAGCGGGGGTCAGGGACAGGCTCAAGAGACCCAGTACTTC. Translating it yields CAISGGQGQAQETQYF.

In DNA, the CDR3 is TGCGCCAGCAGCTTCATGCCGGGGACGAACACCGGGGAGCTGTTTTTT. This gives the protein CASSFMPGTNTGELFF. The rearrangement links TRBV4-1 to TRBJ2-2; TRBD2 is a possible D gene (5 bases). Germline loops: CDR1 MGHRA, CDR2 YSYEKL. The CDR3 covers 16 residues. Trimming took off 5 bases at V and 0 bases at J, with 13 bases between the two ends.

This chain connects TRBV7-9 to TRBJ1-4; 7 nucleotides match TRBD1. The length of the CDR3 is 18 residues. V dropped 2 bases and J dropped 0; count of bases not matched to a gene: 9. CDR1 and CDR2 (germline): SEHNR, FQNEAQ (reference sequence). The CDR3 reads CASSLQQGQGATNEKLFF. In nucleotides, the CDR3 is TGTGCCAGCAGCTTACAACAGGGGCAGGGTGCAACTAATGAAAAACTGTTTTTT.

The table lists this clone with a count of one. This rearrangement joins TRBV11-3 to TRBJ2-5, with TRBD2 identical over 12 bases. Germline V lookup: CDR1 SGHNT, CDR2 YENEEA. V lost 4 bases, J lost 2 bases, and 8 bases stayed unmatched. CDR3 length: 17 amino acids. The CDR3 nucleotides are TGTGCCAGCAGCTCCCGGACTAGCGGGGTTCCACAAGAGACCCAGTACTTC. This gives the protein CASSSRTSGVPQETQYF.

This sequence joins TRBV29-1 and TRBJ2-3; possible D gene TRBD2, 5 bases. The CDR3 consists of 13 residues. V was cut by 3 bases and J by 0 bases, with 7 bases left in between. CDR1 SQVTM and CDR2 ANQGSEA come from the germline V gene. CDR3 residues: CSVDGGSTDTQYF. Here the CDR3 DNA reads TGCAGCGTTGACGGAGGAAGCACAGATACGCAGTATTTT.

The gene calls are TRBV7-2 and TRBJ1-3; D call uncertain. This CDR3 comprises 14 residues. Per the germline V gene, CDR1 is SGHTA and CDR2 is FQGNSA. Trimming shortened V by 2 bases and J by 2 bases, and 7 bases separated the two germline ends. This chain's CDR3 is CASSLSGTGNTIYF. DNA of the CDR3: TGTGCCAGCAGCTTATCAGGAACTGGAAACACCATATATTTT. The complete variable domain, with remaining parts taken from reference TRBV7-2 and TRBJ1-3, reads GAGVSQSPSNKVTEKGKDVELRCDPISGHTALYWYRQSLGQGLEFLIYFQGNSAPDKSGLPSDRFSAERTGGSVSTLTIQRTQQEDSAVYLCASSLSGTGNTIYFGEGSWLTVV.

V usage is TRBV19 and J usage is TRBJ1-4, with a possible D match to TRBD1 (6 bases). CDR1 and CDR2 (germline): LNHDA, SQIVND (reference sequence). Trimming removed 10 bases from V and 3 bases from J, with 12 bases in between. The CDR3 contains 13 residues. The CDR3 DNA sequence: TGTGCCACAGCGACAGGAGCTAATGAAAAACTGTTTTTT. This codes for CATATGANEKLFF.

The chain links TRBV6-5 to TRBJ2-7, with D perhaps TRBD2 (7 bases). The CDR3 covers 16 residues. V lost 3 bases and J 0 bases, leaving 15 bases between the germline ends. The germline gives CDR1 MNHEY, CDR2 SVGAGI. CDR3 DNA: TGTGCCAGCAGTTATCGGGCGGGGGCAAGCTCCTACGAGCAGTACTTC. This encodes CASSYRAGASSYEQYF.

The chain employs TRBV6-5 and TRBJ1-5; the match to TRBD1 covers 7 bases. CDR3 length: 15 amino acids. V lost 2 bases, J lost 3 bases, and 4 bases stayed unmatched. Germline CDR1 is MNHEY and CDR2 is SVGAGI. DNA for the CDR3: TGTGCCAGCAGTTACGCGACAGGGCCCAATCAGCCCCAGCATTTT. Translated, it gives CASSYATGPNQPQHF.

The chain recombines TRBV5-4 with TRBJ2-7; 10 nucleotides agree with TRBD1. CDR3 length: 14 residues. Germline V gene sequence: CDR1 SGHNT, CDR2 YYREEE (reference sequence). J lost 5 bases, V lost 3 bases, and 5 bases had no gene match. The CDR3 DNA reads TGTGCCAGCAGCTCGGGACAGGGGAGGAACGAGCAGTACTTC. The encoded protein is CASSSGQGRNEQYF.

This chain uses TRBV30 with TRBJ1-1; weak D call: TRBD1 (6 bases). The germline V gene encodes CDR1 GTSNPN and CDR2 SVGIG (reference sequence). V dropped 4 bases and J dropped 4 bases, with 22 bases sitting between them. The CDR3 runs to 16 residues. The CDR3 region has the DNA TGTGCCTGGAATCCGTCGCGGGGGGGGCAGGTCACTGAAGCTTTCTTT. It specifies CAWNPSRGGQVTEAFF.

The chain recombines TRBV4-1 with TRBJ2-5; tentative D call: TRBD1 (6 bases). With 2 bases removed from V and 0 bases from J, the gap between germline ends came to 10 bases. This CDR3 has 15 residues. Germline V CDR1 and CDR2: MGHRA, YSYEKL. The CDR3 bases are TGCGCCAGCAGCCAACTTACAGGGTACCAAGAGACCCAGTACTTC. Translated, it gives CASSQLTGYQETQYF.